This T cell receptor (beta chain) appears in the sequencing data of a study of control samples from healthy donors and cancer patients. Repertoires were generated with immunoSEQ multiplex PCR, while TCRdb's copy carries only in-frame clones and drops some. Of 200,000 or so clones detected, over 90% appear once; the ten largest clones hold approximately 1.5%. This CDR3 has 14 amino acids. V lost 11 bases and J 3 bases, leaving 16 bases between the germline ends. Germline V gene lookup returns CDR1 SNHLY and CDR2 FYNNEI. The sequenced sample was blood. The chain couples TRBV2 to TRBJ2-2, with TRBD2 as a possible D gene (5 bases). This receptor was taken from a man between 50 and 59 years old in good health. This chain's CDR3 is CAVKRETYTGELFF. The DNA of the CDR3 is TGTGCCGTGAAGAGGGAAACATACACCGGGGAGCTGTTTTTT.